The 26 T cell receptor beta chains in this list originate from one sample, sequenced in a study of T cells in women clearing cervical HPV infection. Data came from immunoSEQ multiplex PCR; TCRdb stores just in-frame clones and leaves some out. With around 39,000 clones in the sample, the ten largest clones hold roughly 4%. Sequencing was performed on blood buffy coat. Source of these receptors: a woman aged 18 to 75 with a cervical HPV16 infection that either progressed to CIN3+ or cleared (not recorded which).

Regarding this clone: The read finishes 3 residues shy of the CDR3 end, and the germline J gene is used to complete it. The chain has TRBV10-3 and TRBJ2-2; the match to TRBD1 covers 7 bases. This CDR3 contains 16 residues. V was pared by 0 bases and J by 2 bases, with 3 bases of the junction left unmatched. CDR1 is ENHRY, CDR2 SYGVKD, per germline. The CDR3 bases that were read are TGTGCCATCAGTGAGTCCCGGACAGGTAACACCGGGGAG. Amino acids: CAISESRTGNTGE. The entire CDR3 protein reads CAISESRTGNTGELFF.

CDR3 amino acids: CASSPPGFPQHF. Incomplete CDR3 DNA: TGTGCCAGCAGTCCCCCGGGTTTTCCC. This chain links TRBV12-3 or TRBV12-4 with TRBJ1-5; D not resolved. The read gets to within 3 residues of the CDR3 end, and the germline J gene fills in the rest. The CDR3 consists of 12 residues.

Comments on this clone: The CDR3 extends 3 residues past the end of the read, so its final part is completed from the germline J gene. The V and J genes are TRBV2 and TRBJ1-2; weak D call: TRBD1 (5 bases). Germline values: CDR1 SNHLY, CDR2 FYNNEI. The CDR3 contains 11 residues. CDR3 amino acids: CASSPGDTYTF. Partial CDR3 DNA: TGTGCCAGCAGCCCGGGGGATACC.

On this clone: From the germline J gene comes the end of the CDR3, since the read stops 3 residues before it. At the DNA level, this CDR3 is encoded by other sequences in the same sample as well. This rearrangement joins TRBV18 to TRBJ1-3; TRBD1 agrees at 7 bases. The germline V gene has CDR1 KGHSH and CDR2 LQKENI. The CDR3 is 16 residues long. J lost 0 bases, V lost 1 base, and 3 bases had no gene match. The chain's CDR3 is CASSPLQGPSGNTIYF. The CDR3 DNA, read in part, is TGTGCCAGCTCACCACTACAGGGGCCCTCTGGAAACACC.

A remark on this clone: The DNA ends 3 residues before the CDR3 does, and the rest of the CDR3 is filled in from the germline J gene. V gene TRBV15 combines with J gene TRBJ2-1, with TRBD1 matching 8 bases. This CDR3 spans 16 amino acids. V gave up 0 bases and J gave up 7 bases; unmatched junction bases: 8. Germline V gives CDR1 LNHNV, CDR2 YYDKDF (reference sequence). The CDR3 loop reads CATSRDRGRGLNEQFF. Incomplete CDR3 DNA: TGTGCCACCAGCAGAGATCGGGGCAGGGGGCTTAATGAG.

Concerning this clone: A junction end diverges from the germline sequence, so it may reflect a read error. The read finishes 3 residues shy of the CDR3 end, and the germline J gene is used to complete it. The rearrangement uses TRBV4-2 and TRBJ1-2; D is unresolved. CDR1 LGHNA and CDR2 YNFKEQ come from the germline V gene. The CDR3 is 15 residues long. The covered CDR3 bases are TGCGCCAGCAGCCAAGGCGCCGAGACACCCTATGGC. Protein product: CASSQGAETPYG. The full CDR3 reads CASSQGAETPYGYTF.

Incomplete CDR3 DNA: TGCGCCAGCAGCCCCAAGCACAGGGGGGATACG. It yields the protein CASSPKHRGDT. The whole CDR3 is CASSPKHRGDTQYF. The chain recombines TRBV5-1 with TRBJ2-3; TRBD1 matches 8 bases. Read coverage stops 3 residues before the CDR3 terminus; the germline J gene supplies the remainder. The V and J ends lost 4 bases and 6 bases, in that order; junction bases with no gene match: 7. Germline V gives CDR1 SGHRS, CDR2 YFSETQ. This CDR3 comprises 14 residues.

With regard to this clone: The read is 3 residues too short to cover the CDR3 end, so that end is filled in from the germline J gene. The chain joins TRBV7-2 to TRBJ1-2; 9 bases match TRBD1. CDR3 length equals 13 residues. Germline CDR1 and CDR2: SGHTA and FQGNSA. Here the CDR3 reads CASSLRTGEDYTF. The covered CDR3 bases are TGTGCCAGCAGCTTGCGGACAGGGGAGGAC. Combining the CDR3 with reference TRBV7-2 and TRBJ1-2 gives the whole variable domain GAGVSQSPSNKVTEKGKDVELRCDPISGHTALYWYRQSLGQGLEFLIYFQGNSAPDKSGLPSDRFSAERTGGSVSTLTIQRTQQEDSAVYLCASSLRTGEDYTFGSGTRLTVV.

A note on this clone: The CDR3 end falls 3 residues outside the read, so it is completed with the germline J gene. The J gene is TRBJ1-5, the V gene TRBV7-2; 7 nucleotides agree with TRBD1. The V gene's germline CDR1 is SGHTA and CDR2 FQGNSA. The junction had 7 bases not matched to a gene; V was cut back by 7 bases and J by 1 base. The CDR3 has 15 residues. The sequenced CDR3 bases are TGTGCCAGCACCCCGACAGGGAACAGCAATCAGCCC. It codes for CASTPTGNSNQP. The full CDR3 sequence reads CASTPTGNSNQPQHF. The full variable domain, its missing parts supplied by reference TRBV7-2 and TRBJ1-5, is GAGVSQSPSNKVTEKGKDVELRCDPISGHTALYWYRQSLGQGLEFLIYFQGNSAPDKSGLPSDRFSAERTGGSVSTLTIQRTQQEDSAVYLCASTPTGNSNQPQHFGDGTRLSIL.

As concerns this clone: The read is 3 residues too short to cover the CDR3 end, so that end is filled in from the germline J gene. This rearrangement joins TRBV11-2 to TRBJ2-1, with TRBD2 matching 8 bases. CDR3 length: 14 residues. Germline V gives CDR1 SGHAT, CDR2 FQNNGV. V lost 5 bases to trimming and J lost 4 bases; unmatched junction nucleotides: 4. The part of the CDR3 DNA that was read is TGTGCCAGCAGCAACGGGGGGGGTTACAATGAG. Its protein product is CASSNGGGYNE. The entire CDR3 is CASSNGGGYNEQFF.

In the case of this clone: The read ends 3 residues early relative to the CDR3; the germline J gene fills the gap. This chain uses TRBV6-2 or TRBV6-3 with TRBJ2-7, with 8 bases matching TRBD1. This CDR3 region has 15 residues. Germline assignment: CDR1 MNHEY and CDR2 SVGEGT. The V and J ends lost 6 bases and 6 bases, in that order; junction bases with no gene match: 13. The CDR3 here is CASSPPWDRNPEQYF. Partial CDR3 DNA: TGTGCCAGCAGCCCCCCCTGGGACAGGAACCCCGAG.

About this clone itself: The sequenced fragment ends 3 residues before the CDR3 boundary, so the rest is inferred from the germline J gene. V is TRBV6-2 or TRBV6-3 and J is TRBJ2-1, with 7 positions matching TRBD1. Germline CDR1 and CDR2: MNHEY and SVGEGT. This CDR3 spans 12 amino acids. Trimming took 4 bases from V and 8 from J; bases not matched to a gene: 2. The CDR3 here is CASSFTGDEQFF. Partial CDR3 DNA: TGTGCCAGCAGTTTCACAGGGGATGAG.

With respect to this clone: The read comes to an end 3 residues before the CDR3 does, leaving the germline J gene to fill in the end. The V and J genes are TRBV19 and TRBJ2-7; TRBD1 is a possible D gene (5 bases). This CDR3 spans 14 amino acids. Germline V gene lookup returns CDR1 LNHDA and CDR2 SQIVND (reference sequence). Trimming stripped 3 bases from V and 1 base from J, with 10 bases between. The sequenced CDR3 bases are TGTGCCAGTAGTATCAGTGACAGTTCCTACGAG. Translating gives CASSISDSSYE. In full, the CDR3 is CASSISDSSYEQYF.

To note about this clone: The read gets to within 3 residues of the CDR3 end, and the germline J gene fills in the rest. The rearrangement uses TRBV19 and TRBJ2-1; 10 bases fit TRBD2. Per the germline V gene, CDR1 is LNHDA and CDR2 is SQIVND (reference sequence). Germline trimming cut 5 bases from V and 7 bases from J; bases unmatched to any gene: 5. CDR3 size: 14 residues. The CDR3 bases that were read are TGTGCCAGTAGTGAGCTAGCGGGGGAGAATGAG. Translated: CASSELAGENE. In full, the CDR3 is CASSELAGENEQFF.

Comment on this clone: The read gets to within 3 residues of the CDR3 end, and the germline J gene fills in the rest. V gene TRBV11-2 combines with J gene TRBJ2-5, with D perhaps TRBD2 (6 bases). CDR1 and CDR2 (germline): SGHAT, FQNNGV. This CDR3 has 14 amino acids. The V and J ends lost 5 bases and 4 bases respectively, with 14 bases between them. CDR3 bases read: TGTGCCAGCAGCCCTCTAACTAGCACAGAGACC. Its protein product is CASSPLTSTET. The whole CDR3 reads CASSPLTSTETQYF.

With respect to this clone: The read stops 3 residues short of the end of the CDR3; the missing end is completed from the germline J gene. This sample includes further DNA sequences coding for the same CDR3. The genes are TRBV10-3 and TRBJ2-5; 8 bases agree with TRBD2. V lost 2 bases and J lost 5; bases outside the gene matches: 16. CDR3 length equals 18 residues. CDR1 is ENHRY, CDR2 SYGVKD, per germline. The CDR3 is CAISEQLSGSGGRETQYF. CDR3 DNA, as far as it was read: TGTGCCATCAGTGAGCAGCTGAGCGGGAGCGGTGGTAGGGAGACC.

As to this clone: The read is 3 residues too short to cover the CDR3 end, so that end is filled in from the germline J gene. This chain joins TRBV28 and TRBJ1-4; D gene ambiguous. The CDR3 covers 19 residues. The germline gives CDR1 MDHEN, CDR2 SYDVKM. V shed 6 bases and J shed 7 bases, with 30 bases lying between them. The CDR3 region is CASSQEPPHSGRSGEKLFF. The CDR3 DNA, read in part, is TGTGCCAGCAGCCAGGAGCCCCCTCATTCCGGCCGGTCCGGTGAAAAA.

Incomplete CDR3 DNA: TGCGCCAGCAGCGCGGGGACTAGCGGGAGTTTCGGGGAGACC. It yields the protein CASSAGTSGSFGET. The entire CDR3 protein reads CASSAGTSGSFGETQYF. The chain uses TRBV5-1 and TRBJ2-5, with 14 bases that match TRBD2. The CDR3 end falls 3 residues outside the read, so it is completed with the germline J gene. CDR1 and CDR2 (germline): SGHRS, YFSETQ. CDR3 size: 17 residues. The V gene end was trimmed by 4 bases and the J gene end by 5 bases; junction bases not matched to a gene: 10.

Partial CDR3 DNA: TGTGCCACCAGTGGCCGCCAGGGGGGCGAG. It yields the protein CATSGRQGGE. The whole CDR3 reads CATSGRQGGEQYF. V is TRBV24-1 and J is TRBJ2-7, with TRBD1 as a possible D gene (7 bases). The read halts 3 residues ahead of the CDR3 end, with the missing end drawn from the germline J gene. The germline V gene encodes CDR1 KGHDR and CDR2 SFDVKD. Trimming shortened V by 5 bases and J by 6 bases, and 13 bases separated the two germline ends. This CDR3 has 13 amino acids.

The sequenced CDR3 bases are TGCAGTGCTACCTACAGGGGCGTAGTGGACACCGGGGAG. Translated, it gives CSATYRGVVDTGE. The entire CDR3 is CSATYRGVVDTGELFF. The rearrangement joins TRBV20-1 to TRBJ2-2; 7 bases agree with TRBD1. The missing CDR3 end, 3 residues past where the read stops, is filled in from the germline J gene. V shed 4 bases and J 3 bases; nucleotides not matched to a gene: 11. Looked up from germline, CDR1 is DFQATT and CDR2 is SNEGSKA (reference sequence). CDR3 length equals 16 residues.

On this clone: The CDR3 goes on 3 residues after the read ends, and that part is filled in from the germline J gene. The chain recombines TRBV19 with TRBJ2-3; 9 positions agree with TRBD2. This CDR3 is built from 13 residues. Germline V gene data show CDR1 as LNHDA and CDR2 as SQIVND (reference sequence). The trim removed 6 bases at V and 7 bases at J, leaving 5 bases unmatched. CDR3 sequence reads: CASRTSGVNTQYF. The CDR3 DNA, read in part, is TGTGCCAGTAGGACTAGCGGAGTCAATACG.

For this clone: The read stops 3 residues short of the end of the CDR3; the missing end is completed from the germline J gene. V usage is TRBV27 and J usage is TRBJ2-7, with D perhaps matching TRBD1 (6 bases). The CDR3 is 13 residues long. The germline V and J ends were trimmed by 5 bases and 4 bases, with 12 bases remaining between them. Per germline, CDR1 MNHEY and CDR2 SMNVEV (reference sequence). CDR3 bases read: TGTGCCAGCAGTGGGACACGAACTTACGAG. This encodes CASSGTRTYE. The full CDR3 reads CASSGTRTYEQYF.

Notes on this clone: The read terminates 3 residues before the CDR3 end, so the remaining end is supplied by the germline J gene. The chain carries TRBV19 and TRBJ2-1; 13 positions match TRBD2. This CDR3 has 15 residues. From germline, CDR1 is LNHDA and CDR2 SQIVND (reference sequence). The J segment lost 5 bases and the V segment lost 3 bases, leaving 1 base of the junction unmatched. The CDR3 bases that were read are TGTGCCAGTAGTATCGGACTAGCGGGAGACAATGAG. This translates into CASSIGLAGDNE. The CDR3 in its entirety is CASSIGLAGDNEQFF.

Concerning this clone: The CDR3 extends 3 residues past the end of the read, so its final part is completed from the germline J gene. V gene TRBV29-1 combines with J gene TRBJ2-1; 9 bases are shared with TRBD1. Germline loops: CDR1 SQVTM, CDR2 ANQGSEA. The V and J ends lost 6 bases and 8 bases, in that order; junction bases with no gene match: 11. The CDR3 sequence is 14 residues long. CDR3 bases read: TGCAGCGTGGGGGCAGCCGGGACAGGGCATGAG. This codes for CSVGAAGTGHE. The entire CDR3 sequence reads CSVGAAGTGHEQFF.

About this clone itself: The CDR3 extends 3 residues past the end of the read, so its final part is completed from the germline J gene. The genes are TRBV10-3 and TRBJ2-1; TRBD1 matches at 9 bases. The CDR3 has 15 residues. The V and J ends lost 7 bases and 2 bases, in that order; junction bases with no gene match: 6. CDR1 and CDR2 from the germline V gene are ENHRY and SYGVKD. CDR3 DNA (partial): TGTGCCATCAATGGTGGGACAGGGACCTACAATGAG. Amino acid sequence: CAINGGTGTYNE. The full-length CDR3 reads as CAINGGTGTYNEQFF.

The sequenced part of the CDR3 DNA is TGTGCCAGCAGCCCGAGATCTAGCGGATCCACAGATACG. Protein: CASSPRSSGSTDT. The full-length CDR3 reads as CASSPRSSGSTDTQYF. This chain links TRBV7-8 with TRBJ2-3; 7 bases line up with TRBD2. The CDR3 end is not reached by the read, which stops 3 residues before it; the germline J gene fills it in. The germline V gene has CDR1 SGHVS and CDR2 FQNEAQ. The CDR3 has 16 residues. Unmatched junction bases numbered 10, after V lost 5 bases and J lost 2 bases.